This TCR beta chain originates from a study of blood T cell repertoires in COVID-19. Germline trimming cut 1 base from V and 4 bases from J; bases unmatched to any gene: 13. The germline CDR1 and CDR2 sequences are SGHAT and FQNNGV. The CDR3 loop spans 19 amino acids. Assay: immunoSEQ multiplex PCR; the TCRdb copy retains only in-frame clones and omits some. The table lists about 300,000 clones, over 85% of them singletons, with less than 3% in the top ten. This chain connects TRBV11-2 to TRBJ2-1; 10 bases match TRBD2. This receptor was taken from a woman in her fifties or sixties who had been exposed to COVID-19. The specimen was PBMCs or T cells enriched from blood (not recorded which). This CDR3 reads CASSLARASGGFSYNEQFF. The DNA for the CDR3 is TGTGCCAGCAGCTTAGCCCGGGCTAGCGGGGGTTTTAGTTACAATGAGCAGTTCTTC.